Below, one TCR beta chain is given with its context. In the study's own analysis: Reference gene primer amplification gave estimated nucleated cell counts. TCRdb's table, derived via immunoSEQ multiplex PCR, lists solely in-frame clones and lacks some. V, J and clone size are taken as reported in that table, and D and trimming were inferred from the DNA itself. This sample has 55,000 to 75,000 clones, with around 80% found just once. V dropped 4 bases and J dropped 0; count of bases not matched to a gene: 15. The CDR3 covers 20 residues. The germline gives CDR1 MDHEN, CDR2 SYDVKM. These data are taken from a study of blood T cell repertoires in COVID-19. Study summary: COVID-19 samples, acute and convalescent, were from the United States, Italy and Spain. PBMCs, B-cell-depleted T cells, or T cells were the source of the cDNA or gDNA that made up the material.

Specimen: peripheral blood. The sequence was obtained from a human donor in a cohort sampled during active COVID-19. The chain links TRBV28 to TRBJ2-1; 10 bases are shared with TRBD2. The CDR3 DNA reads TGTGCCAGCAGTTACTCGGGCGGTTTAGCGGGGGGATCCTCCTACAATGAGCAGTTCTTC. This gives the protein CASSYSGGLAGGSSYNEQFF.